These 11 T cell receptor beta chains were all obtained from the same sample, sequenced in a study of T-cell memory formation after mild COVID-19. TCRdb re-analysed the 5' RACE reads in MiXCR, keeping a single row per CDR3 protein. The repertoire has fewer than 350,000 distinct CDR3 sequences, 15% to 20% of them found once; the top ten carry about a fifth. Sequencing input: PBMCs or a T cell subset sorted from them (not recorded which). Source of these receptors: a man aged 18-30 years who had mild COVID-19 (a few samples of this study predate the infection). Cell type and time point are not known.

The genes are TRBV3-1 and TRBJ2-3, with 8 positions matching TRBD2. CDR1 and CDR2 from the germline V gene are LGHDT and YNNKEL (reference sequence). The ends lost 0 bases at V and 7 bases at J; junction bases unmatched: 6. The CDR3 length is 15 residues. CDR3 in DNA: TGTGCCAGCAGCCAAGACGGGGGGGCCCGAAATACGCAGTATTTT. It codes for CASSQDGGARNTQYF.

The rearrangement joins TRBV7-9 to TRBJ2-3, with TRBD1 identical over 11 bases. The V segment lost 4 bases and the J segment 4 bases; nucleotides outside the gene matches: 7. The germline CDR1 and CDR2 sequences are SEHNR and FQNEAQ (reference sequence). The CDR3 is made up of 16 amino acids. In DNA, the CDR3 is TGTGCCAGCAGCTCAAGCTGGGGACAGGGGGCAGATACGCAGTATTTT. Encoded protein: CASSSSWGQGADTQYF.

This clonotype has only a few counts. The V gene is TRBV11-2, the J gene TRBJ2-7; 7 bases match TRBD2. The CDR3 totals 13 residues. V lost 5 bases, J lost 3 bases, and 4 bases stayed unmatched. CDR1 and CDR2 from the germline V gene are SGHAT and FQNNGV. Here the CDR3 reads CASSRGGRYEQYV. The CDR3 DNA sequence: TGTGCCAGCAGCCGGGGAGGGCGCTACGAGCAGTACGTC.

The genes are TRBV4-1 and TRBJ1-5; D perhaps matches TRBD1 (5 bases). The V and J ends lost 4 bases and 2 bases respectively, with 15 bases between them. Germline CDR1 is MGHRA and CDR2 is YSYEKL. The CDR3 consists of 16 residues. The CDR3: CASSPGRGEGNQPQHF. Written as DNA, the CDR3 is TGCGCCAGCAGCCCGGGGCGGGGGGAAGGCAATCAGCCCCAGCATTTT.

The chain couples TRBV5-1 to TRBJ2-5; 7 bases are shared with TRBD1. This CDR3 has 15 amino acids. J gave up 1 base and V 4 bases, and 7 bases lay outside the gene matches. Germline V gene lookup returns CDR1 SGHRS and CDR2 YFSETQ. CDR3 in amino acids: CASSDPTGAQETQYF. In DNA form, the CDR3 reads TGCGCCAGCAGCGATCCCACAGGGGCCCAAGAGACCCAGTACTTC.

This clonotype was detected many times. This chain connects TRBV4-3 to TRBJ2-3, with D possibly matching TRBD2 (5 bases). Germline CDR1 and CDR2: LGHNA and YSLEER. The length of the CDR3 is 15 residues. Trimming cost V 4 bases and J 4 bases, with 15 bases left between them. The CDR3: CASSRAPGIADTQYF. The CDR3 DNA sequence: TGCGCCAGCAGCCGGGCCCCGGGGATCGCAGATACGCAGTATTTT.

This clonotype was observed a few times. The V gene is TRBV5-1, the J gene TRBJ2-3; 7 bases match TRBD1. Germline CDR1 is SGHRS and CDR2 is YFSETQ. The CDR3 extends over 15 amino acids. V shed 5 bases and J 2 bases; nucleotides not matched to a gene: 8. CDR3 DNA: TGCGCCAGCAGTTCCTCCGGGACAGCCACAGATACGCAGTATTTT. Amino acid sequence: CASSSSGTATDTQYF.

This clonotype was counted ten times or more. V gene TRBV7-9 combines with J gene TRBJ1-4, with 7 bases aligning to TRBD1. V trimming: 5 bases; J trimming: 5 bases; junction bases outside the gene matches: 14. The CDR3 runs 17 residues. CDR1 and CDR2 (germline): SEHNR, FQNEAQ (reference sequence). The CDR3 is CASSRTGRSALNEKLFF. CDR3 nucleotide sequence: TGTGCCAGCAGCCGGACAGGAAGGTCCGCCTTAAATGAAAAACTGTTTTTT.

The chain carries TRBV5-1 and TRBJ1-2, with TRBD1 matching over 7 bases. CDR1 and CDR2 from the germline V gene are SGHRS and YFSETQ. The V gene end was trimmed by 4 bases and the J gene end by 1 base; junction bases not matched to a gene: 7. CDR3 size: 15 residues. The CDR3 sequence: CASSRGQSFNYGYTF. CDR3 DNA: TGCGCCAGCAGCCGGGGACAGAGCTTTAACTATGGCTACACCTTC.

There are many counts of this clonotype. This rearrangement joins TRBV10-3 to TRBJ2-7, with unresolved D. The ends were cut back, 3 bases at V and 6 bases at J, with 15 bases in the middle. Germline-derived CDR1 and CDR2 are ENHRY and SYGVKD. This CDR3 spans 14 amino acids. CDR3 sequence (DNA): TGTGCCATCAGTGATGTAATTAGAGGATCCGAGCAGTACTTC. This translates into CAISDVIRGSEQYF.

The J gene is TRBJ2-7, the V gene TRBV5-5, with 8 bases fitting TRBD1. V gave up 0 bases and J gave up 5 bases; unmatched junction bases: 4. Germline V gene sequence: CDR1 SGHKS, CDR2 YYEKEE (reference sequence). The CDR3 is 14 residues long. This CDR3 reads CASSLGTGHHEQYF. The DNA for the CDR3 is TGTGCCAGCAGCTTGGGGACAGGGCATCACGAGCAGTACTTC. The full variable domain, in which reference TRBV5-5 and TRBJ2-7 provide the parts outside the CDR3, is DAGVTQSPTHLIKTRGQQVTLRCSPISGHKSVSWYQQVLGQGPQFIFQYYEKEERGRGNFPDRFSARQFPNYSSELNVNALLLGDSALYLCASSLGTGHHEQYFGPGTRLTVT.